This is a list of T cell receptor beta chains from one sample in a study of TIL therapy for anti-PD-1-resistant metastatic lung cancer. The assay was immunoSEQ multiplex PCR, and TCRdb's table has in-frame clones only and misses some. Altogether nearly 60,000 clones are present, about 73% being singletons, with the ten largest covering about 1.8%. This sample comprised blood, obtained at baseline. These receptors came from a person aged 25-80 years with non-small cell lung cancer. CDR3s include the opening cysteine and the closing phenylalanine or tryptophan. The D gene is left open where the match is weak. Some rows have no size entry. The others give once, few or many, or a class for an expanded clone.

V gene: TRBV6-6; J gene: TRBJ1-6; D gene: -; clone size: -; CDR3 protein: CASIGWGNSPLHF; CDR3 DNA: TGTGCCAGCATCGGGTGGGGGAATTCACCCCTCCACTTT
V gene: TRBV6-1; J gene: TRBJ2-7; D gene: -; clone size: -; CDR3 protein: CASSEARRGSYEQYF; CDR3 DNA: TGTGCCAGCAGTGAAGCGCGCAGGGGATCCTACGAGCAGTACTTC
V gene: TRBV6-1; J gene: TRBJ1-5; D gene: -; clone size: once; CDR3 protein: CASSDEGVGNQPQHF; CDR3 DNA: TGTGCCAGCAGTGATGAGGGGGTTGGCAATCAGCCCCAGCATTTT
V gene: TRBV9; J gene: TRBJ1-4; D gene: -; clone size: -; CDR3 protein: CASSLMIGTNEKLFF; CDR3 DNA: TGTGCCAGCAGCCTGATGATTGGCACTAATGAAAAACTGTTTTTT
V gene: TRBV28; J gene: TRBJ2-7; D gene: -; clone size: -; CDR3 protein: CASSPWGPLDF; CDR3 DNA: TGTGCCAGCAGCCCATGGGGGCCGCTGGATTTC
V gene: TRBV28; J gene: TRBJ1-6; D gene: -; clone size: few; CDR3 protein: CASSLRRDNSPLHF; CDR3 DNA: TGTGCCAGCAGTTTACGCAGGGATAATTCACCCCTCCACTTT
V gene: TRBV7-9; J gene: TRBJ2-7; D gene: TRBD2; clone size: -; CDR3 protein: CASSLGGLNGQYF; CDR3 DNA: TGTGCCAGCAGCTTAGGGGGACTAAATGGGCAGTACTTC
V gene: TRBV6-5; J gene: TRBJ1-2; D gene: TRBD1; clone size: -; CDR3 protein: CASSSSRDRGRVGYTF; CDR3 DNA: TGTGCCAGCAGTTCATCCCGGGACAGGGGGCGGGTTGGCTACACCTTC
V gene: TRBV7-9; J gene: TRBJ1-2; D gene: -; clone size: -; CDR3 protein: CASSLEGGLGYGYTF; CDR3 DNA: TGTGCCAGCAGCTTAGAGGGCGGCCTGGGCTATGGCTACACCTTC
V gene: TRBV6-1; J gene: TRBJ2-3; D gene: -; clone size: -; CDR3 protein: CASSEARRSDNTDTQYF; CDR3 DNA: TGTGCCAGCAGTGAAGCACGTAGGTCAGACAACACAGATACGCAGTATTTT
V gene: TRBV27; J gene: TRBJ2-1; D gene: -; clone size: -; CDR3 protein: CASSRQGRYNEQFF; CDR3 DNA: TGTGCCAGCAGTCGGCAGGGGCGTTACAATGAGCAGTTCTTC
V gene: TRBV2; J gene: TRBJ1-1; D gene: -; clone size: few; CDR3 protein: CASSGRGSTEAFF; CDR3 DNA: TGTGCCAGCAGTGGGAGGGGCAGCACTGAAGCTTTCTTT
V gene: TRBV30; J gene: TRBJ1-1; D gene: -; clone size: -; CDR3 protein: CAWSVKGGTEAFF; CDR3 DNA: TGTGCCTGGAGTGTAAAGGGGGGCACTGAAGCTTTCTTT
V gene: TRBV27; J gene: TRBJ2-3; D gene: -; clone size: few; CDR3 protein: CASSLGQAPWMVDTQYF; CDR3 DNA: TGTGCCAGCAGTTTGGGGCAGGCGCCCTGGATGGTCGATACGCAGTATTTT
V gene: TRBV28; J gene: TRBJ1-6; D gene: -; clone size: -; CDR3 protein: CASSLPGSPLHF; CDR3 DNA: TGTGCCAGCAGTCTCCCAGGTTCACCCCTCCACTTT
V gene: TRBV27; J gene: TRBJ1-1; D gene: -; clone size: -; CDR3 protein: CASSLQMNTEAFF; CDR3 DNA: TGTGCCAGCAGTTTACAAATGAACACTGAAGCTTTCTTT
V gene: TRBV7-9; J gene: TRBJ1-4; D gene: -; clone size: -; CDR3 protein: CASSSIGGAEREKLFF; CDR3 DNA: TGTGCCAGCAGCTCGATTGGGGGCGCGGAAAGGGAAAAACTGTTTTTT
V gene: TRBV29-1; J gene: TRBJ2-1; D gene: TRBD2; clone size: -; CDR3 protein: CSASREGLAGGSSYNEQFF; CDR3 DNA: TGCAGCGCCTCTAGGGAGGGTCTAGCGGGAGGTAGCTCCTACAATGAGCAGTTCTTC